This TCR beta chain was found in a study of T-cell reconstitution after alpha-beta-depleted transplantation in children. Germline-derived CDR1 and CDR2 are MGHRA and YSYEKL. V shed 1 base and J shed 2 bases, with 18 bases lying between them. The CDR3 is 18 residues long. Study findings and constraints: T-cell numbers and diversity one year post-transplant derived largely from freshly generated T cells. After transplant, at about two months, alpha-beta T cells were reportedly derived from several hundred expanded graft clones.

Unique molecular identifiers were used to barcode this TCRbeta library. TCRdb re-called the PCR reads through MiXCR, storing one row per CDR3 protein. The table includes around 500,000 distinct CDR3 sequences, 23% detected once. Note on this clonotype: Antigen unknown.

The clonotype comes from a boy in the first two years of life who had a stem cell transplant for acute myeloid leukemia, so the T cells may come from the graft donor. V usage is TRBV4-1 and J usage is TRBJ1-3; perhaps TRBD1 as D (6 bases). Sequenced here: PBMCs, mostly from graft donor cells, sampled 360 days after TCRalphabeta/CD19-depleted stem cell transplant. This CDR3 reads CASSQVGMDRRAGNTIYF. The CDR3 DNA reads as TGCGCCAGCAGCCAAGTTGGAATGGACAGACGGGCTGGAAACACCATATATTTT.